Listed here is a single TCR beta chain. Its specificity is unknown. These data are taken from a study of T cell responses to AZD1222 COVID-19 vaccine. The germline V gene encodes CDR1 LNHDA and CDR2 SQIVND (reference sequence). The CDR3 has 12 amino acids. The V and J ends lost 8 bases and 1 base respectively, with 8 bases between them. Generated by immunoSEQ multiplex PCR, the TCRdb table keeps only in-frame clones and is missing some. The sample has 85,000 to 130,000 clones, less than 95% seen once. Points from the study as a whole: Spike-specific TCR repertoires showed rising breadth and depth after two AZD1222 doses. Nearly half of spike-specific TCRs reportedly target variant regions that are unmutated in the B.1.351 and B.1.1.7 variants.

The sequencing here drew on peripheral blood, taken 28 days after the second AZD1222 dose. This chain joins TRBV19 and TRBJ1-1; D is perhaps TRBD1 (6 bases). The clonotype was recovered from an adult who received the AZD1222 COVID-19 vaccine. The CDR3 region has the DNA TGTGCCAGTTGGGACACGAACACTGAAGCTTTCTTT. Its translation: CASWDTNTEAFF.